This TCR beta chain was sequenced in a study of early T cells in non-severe SARS-CoV-2 infection. Across the study: Sequencing input comprised bulk RNA from unsorted whole blood; chain pairing was not available.

The protocol attached unique molecular identifiers to individual cDNA molecules. Each CDR3 protein is one row after TCRdb ran MiXCR on the 5' RACE reads. The top ten clones hold almost 7% of a sample with about 60,000 distinct CDR3 sequences, over 5% of them seen once. This clonotype occurred many times. Germline assignment: CDR1 DFQATT and CDR2 SNEGSKA (reference sequence). The CDR3 has 12 amino acids. The sequenced material came from whole blood. This TCR was recovered from an adult who was a healthcare worker with PCR-confirmed SARS-CoV-2 infection or an uninfected control (not recorded which). J is TRBJ2-3 and V is TRBV20-1, with D perhaps TRBD1 (5 bases). Here the CDR3 reads CSLGSGIDTQYF. CDR3 nucleotide sequence: TGCAGCCTTGGGTCAGGGATAGATACGCAGTATTTT.